This T cell receptor (beta chain) derives from a study of OX40 agonist ivuxolimab in advanced cancers. The CDR3 has 14 amino acids. Germline-derived CDR1 and CDR2 are SNHLY and FYNNEI. J lost 4 bases, V lost 4 bases, and 5 bases had no gene match. Sequencing used immunoSEQ multiplex PCR; TCRdb keeps in-frame clones, though not all of them. This table holds more than 9,500 clones, approximately 80% found once. General study findings and limits: In general, CD8+ T cells held more expanded clones than CD4+ did, on average. Some patients who did not respond also had low normalized T-cell clonal expansion. Circulating CD4+ and CD8+ T cells showed clonal expansion by week 6 at 0.1 to 3.0 mg/kg.

About this clone itself: The antigen is unknown.

This receptor was obtained from an adult with an advanced solid tumor such as melanoma, head and neck, liver or kidney cancer. Sequencing was performed on CD4+ or CD8+ T cells sorted from blood, taken in a trial of the OX40 agonist ivuxolimab. The chain couples TRBV2 to TRBJ2-5; TRBD1 matches at 8 bases. CDR3 sequence: CASSGQGIVETQYF. The CDR3 nucleotides are TGTGCCAGCAGTGGACAGGGGATTGTAGAGACCCAGTACTTC.